This T cell receptor (beta chain) was obtained from a study of CD8 T cells in Susac syndrome. With regard to this clonotype: Its antigen is undetermined.

The CDR3 spans 14 residues. Per the germline V gene, CDR1 is SGDLS and CDR2 is YYNGEE. V shed 2 bases, J shed 6 bases, and the junction held 5 bases outside the gene matches. The study's findings and limits: CD4+ repertoires of Susac syndrome patients lacked detectable clonal expansion.

Patients with Susac syndrome fulfilled recently defined diagnostic criteria for definite or probable disease. An amount of RNA that ranged from roughly 0.45 to 1 ug was reverse transcribed with random hexamers. An immunoSEQ multiplex PCR amplified TCR beta CDR3 over 54 Vbeta and 13 Jbeta. TCRdb ran MiXCR on the immunoSEQ multiplex PCR reads and lists one entry per CDR3 protein. The table shows tens of thousands of distinct CDR3 sequences, with roughly 94% occurring only once. This chain joins TRBV9 and TRBJ2-1, with TRBD2 identical over 7 bases. This clonotype originated in a human donor with Susac syndrome. What was sequenced was CD4+ T cells from PBMCs. The CDR3: CASSVSSGVNEQFF. The CDR3 nucleotides are TGTGCCAGCAGCGTTTCGAGCGGGGTCAATGAGCAGTTCTTC. The full variable domain, rest sourced from reference TRBV9 and TRBJ2-1, is DSGVTQTPKHLITATGQRVTLRCSPRSGDLSVYWYQQSLDQGLQFLIQYYNGEERAKGNILERFSAQQFPDLHSELNLSSLELGDSALYFCASSVSSGVNEQFFGPGTRLTVL.